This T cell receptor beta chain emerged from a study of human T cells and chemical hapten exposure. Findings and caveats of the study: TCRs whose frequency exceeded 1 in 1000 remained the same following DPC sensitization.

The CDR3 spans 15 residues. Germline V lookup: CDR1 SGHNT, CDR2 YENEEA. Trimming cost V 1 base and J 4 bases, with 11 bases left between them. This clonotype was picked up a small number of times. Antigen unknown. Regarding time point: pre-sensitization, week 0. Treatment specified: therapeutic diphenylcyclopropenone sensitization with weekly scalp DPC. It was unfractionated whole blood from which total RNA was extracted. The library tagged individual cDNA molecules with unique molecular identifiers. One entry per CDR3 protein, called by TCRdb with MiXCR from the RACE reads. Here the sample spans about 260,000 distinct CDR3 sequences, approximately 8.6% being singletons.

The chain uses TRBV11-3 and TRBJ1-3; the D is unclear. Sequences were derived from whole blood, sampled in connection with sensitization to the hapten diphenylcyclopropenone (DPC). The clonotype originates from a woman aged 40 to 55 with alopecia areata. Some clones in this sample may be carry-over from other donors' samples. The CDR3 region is CASSLGAGRGNTIYF. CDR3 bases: TGTGCCAGCAGCTTAGGCGCCGGCAGGGGAAACACCATATATTTT.